The subject of this entry is one T cell receptor (beta chain). Germline values: CDR1 SGHTA, CDR2 FQGNSA. The CDR3 spans 14 residues. V lost 1 base, J lost 6 bases, and 13 bases lay in between. The study drew participants aged about 18 to 95 years from some 23 US areas. The entry originates in a study of blood T cell repertoires in COVID-19. Looking at the study overall: PBMCs, B-cell-depleted T cells, or T cells were the source of the cDNA or gDNA that made up the material.

Assay: immunoSEQ multiplex PCR; the TCRdb copy retains only in-frame clones and omits some. The sample contains 300,000 to 350,000 clones, 90% of which appear only once. The V call is TRBV7-2, the J call TRBJ2-7; D is ambiguous. What was sequenced was PBMCs or T cells enriched from blood (not recorded which). The receptor was isolated from a woman aged 30 to 39 who had been exposed to COVID-19. The CDR3 coding sequence is TGTGCCAGCAGCTTAGAGCCGACAAGTACCGAGCAGTACTTC. Amino acid sequence: CASSLEPTSTEQYF.